The text below deals with one T cell receptor (beta chain). The antigen remains undetermined. Genomic DNA, for the unsorted samples, came from 80 million to 100 million PBMCs. These data originate in a study of shared clonotypes between healthy human individuals. Germline lookup yields CDR1 MRHNA and CDR2 SNTAGT. Trimming took 4 bases from V and 5 from J; bases not matched to a gene: 13. CDR3 length: 17 amino acids. Original data processing: ImmunoSEQ only sent back junction sequences with no quality scores, so filtering was done differently. Measured with immunoSEQ multiplex PCR; TCRdb has only the in-frame clones, and not every one. That table is the source of V, J and clone size, and D and trimming were worked out from the DNA. The sample holds fewer than 600,000 clones; 70% to 80% are singletons and the top ten take around 11%. Study findings and constraints: Researchers sampled only blood; tissue repertoires likely differ. Clonotype sharing among donors was expected to depend on sequencing depth.

The rearrangement uses TRBV6-4 and TRBJ2-1, with 8 bases lining up with TRBD1. Sample: PBMCs. This clonotype was sampled from a woman in her thirties or forties in good health. Some clones in this sample may be carry-over from other donors' samples. CDR3 in DNA: TGTGCCAGCAGTGCCCGGCGTGGCACAGGGGGGAACAATGAGCAGTTCTTC. Amino acid sequence: CASSARRGTGGNNEQFF.